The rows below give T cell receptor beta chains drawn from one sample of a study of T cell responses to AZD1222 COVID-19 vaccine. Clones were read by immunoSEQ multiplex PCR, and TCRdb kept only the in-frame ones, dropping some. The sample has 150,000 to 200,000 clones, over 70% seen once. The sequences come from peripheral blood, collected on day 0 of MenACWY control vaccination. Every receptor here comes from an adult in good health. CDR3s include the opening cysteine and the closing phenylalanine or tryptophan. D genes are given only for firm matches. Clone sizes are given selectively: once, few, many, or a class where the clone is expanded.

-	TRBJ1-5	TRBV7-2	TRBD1	CASSTGQGDQPQHF	TGTGCCAGCAGCACGGGACAGGGGGATCAGCCCCAGCATTTT
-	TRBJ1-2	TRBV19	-	CASSPTGFGYTF	TGTGCCAGTAGTCCAACAGGGTTCGGCTACACCTTC
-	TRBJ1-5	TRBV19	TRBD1	CASTSRGTGAVFNQPQHF	TGTGCCAGTACCTCAAGGGGGACAGGGGCCGTTTTCAATCAGCCCCAGCATTTT
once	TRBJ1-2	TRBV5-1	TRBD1	CASSLDDLRGPLRGYTF	TGCGCCAGCAGCTTGGATGACTTGAGGGGGCCCTTGCGTGGCTACACCTTC
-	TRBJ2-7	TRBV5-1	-	CASSIDSSYEQYF	TGCGCCAGCAGCATAGACAGCTCCTACGAGCAGTACTTC
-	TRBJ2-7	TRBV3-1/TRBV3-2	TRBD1	CASSHTTGADYEQYF	TGTGCCAGCAGTCATACGACAGGGGCCGACTACGAGCAGTACTTC
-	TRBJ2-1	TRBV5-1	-	CASSLVGTPAYNEQFF	TGCGCCAGCAGCTTGGTGGGGACTCCTGCCTACAATGAGCAGTTCTTC
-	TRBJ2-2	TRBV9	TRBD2	CASSVGASGGELFF	TGTGCCAGCAGCGTAGGCGCTAGCGGCGGGGAGCTGTTTTTT
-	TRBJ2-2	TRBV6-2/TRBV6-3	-	CASSMLAGTGELFF	TGTGCCAGCAGTATGCTTGCGGGGACCGGGGAGCTGTTTTTT
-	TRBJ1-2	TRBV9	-	CASSVEDSHYGYTF	TGTGCCAGCAGCGTAGAGGACAGTCACTATGGCTACACCTTC
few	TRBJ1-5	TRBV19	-	CASSRRDSNQPQHF	TGTGCCAGTAGTAGGCGGGATAGCAATCAGCCCCAGCATTTT
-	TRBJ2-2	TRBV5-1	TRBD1	CASSLGTLTGVGPGELFF	TGCGCCAGCAGCCTCGGAACGTTAACAGGGGTCGGGCCCGGGGAGCTGTTTTTT
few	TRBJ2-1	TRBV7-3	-	CASSYNQGDEQFF	TGTGCCAGCAGCTACAACCAGGGCGATGAGCAGTTCTTC
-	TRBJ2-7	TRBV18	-	CASSPRDDRSTYEQYF	TGTGCCAGCTCACCGAGGGACGACAGGTCCACCTACGAGCAGTACTTC
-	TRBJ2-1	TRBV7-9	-	CASSLLGDGQFF	TGTGCCAGCAGCTTATTAGGAGATGGGCAGTTCTTC
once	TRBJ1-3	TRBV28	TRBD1	CASGSDRSLAGRNTIYF	TGTGCCAGCGGATCGGACAGGTCCTTAGCGGGGAGAAACACCATATATTTT
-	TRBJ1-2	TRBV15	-	CATSPSTGAYGYTF	TGTGCCACCAGCCCTAGTACGGGGGCCTATGGCTACACCTTC
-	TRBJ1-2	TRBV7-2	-	CASSLRPDEGGYTF	TGTGCCAGCAGCTTACGACCGGACGAAGGAGGCTACACCTTC
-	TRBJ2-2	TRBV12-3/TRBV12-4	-	CASRDSSPGELFF	TGTGCCAGCAGGGACTCTAGTCCCGGGGAGCTGTTTTTT
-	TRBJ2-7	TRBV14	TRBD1	CASSRDRIDEQYF	TGTGCCAGCAGCCGGGACAGGATCGACGAGCAGTACTTC
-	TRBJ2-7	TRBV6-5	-	CASSLYEQYF	TGTGCCAGCAGCCTCTACGAGCAGTACTTC
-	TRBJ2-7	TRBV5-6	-	CASSTRDKFFYEQYF	TGTGCCAGCAGCACCCGGGACAAATTCTTCTACGAGCAGTACTTC
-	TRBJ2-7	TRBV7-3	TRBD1	CASSRGQGPSYEQYF	TGTGCCAGCAGCAGGGGACAGGGACCCTCCTACGAGCAGTACTTC
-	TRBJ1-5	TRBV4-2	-	CASSQDWTLNQPQHF	TGTGCCAGCAGCCAAGATTGGACGCTTAATCAGCCCCAGCATTTT
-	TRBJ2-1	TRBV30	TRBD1	CAWRNRGNEQFF	TGTGCCTGGAGAAACAGGGGCAATGAGCAGTTCTTC
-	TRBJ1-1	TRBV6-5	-	CASITNTEAFF	TGTGCCAGCATTACGAACACTGAAGCTTTCTTT
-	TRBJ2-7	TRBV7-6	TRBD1	CASSFGQGAPYEQYF	TGTGCCAGCAGCTTTGGACAGGGGGCCCCCTACGAGCAGTACTTC
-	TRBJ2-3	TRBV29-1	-	CSVESLSGKGGTDTQYF	TGCAGCGTTGAATCTCTCAGCGGAAAAGGGGGCACAGATACGCAGTATTTT
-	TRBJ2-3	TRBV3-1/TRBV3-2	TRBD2	CASSQDHPPAGGSDTQYF	TGTGCCAGCAGCCAAGATCACCCTCCAGCGGGAGGGTCAGATACGCAGTATTTT
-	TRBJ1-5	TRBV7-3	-	CASSLRAIRTGQTYPKSNQPQHF	TGTGCCAGCAGCTTAAGGGCCATACGGACTGGGCAGACGTACCCCAAGAGCAATCAGCCCCAGCATTTT
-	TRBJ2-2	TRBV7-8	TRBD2	CASSQIAGANTGELFF	TGTGCCAGCAGCCAGATAGCGGGAGCGAACACCGGGGAGCTGTTTTTT
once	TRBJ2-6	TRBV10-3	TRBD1	CAISEPGQDSGANVLTF	TGTGCCATCAGTGAACCGGGACAGGACTCTGGGGCCAACGTCCTGACTTTC
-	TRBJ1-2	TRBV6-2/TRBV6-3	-	CASSSQYVYGYTF	TGTGCCAGCAGTTCTCAGTATGTCTATGGCTACACCTTC